This T cell receptor beta chain was observed in a study of shared clonotypes between healthy human individuals. Study results and limitations: Unshared clonotypes carried lower generation probabilities than those common to all four donors.

In regard to this clone: As yet, its antigen is unknown.

Trimming removed 1 base at V and 4 bases at J, with 12 bases between. From germline, CDR1 is SGHAT and CDR2 FQDESV (reference sequence). The CDR3 is 15 residues long. Sequencing was performed with immunoSEQ multiplex PCR; in TCRdb, only in-frame clones are kept and a portion is missing. The table lists under 2,500,000 clones, 90% to 97% of them singletons, with less than 0.15% in the top ten. The sample taken for sequencing was naive CD4+ T cells sorted from blood. Subset: CD45RA+ positively selected. J is TRBJ2-3 and V is TRBV11-1, with D tentatively TRBD1 or TRBD2 (6 bases each). The receptor's source is a man aged 18-30 years in good health. The CDR3 loop reads CASSLGGAGADTQYF. The CDR3 DNA reads as TGTGCCAGCAGCTTAGGGGGGGCCGGTGCAGATACGCAGTATTTT.